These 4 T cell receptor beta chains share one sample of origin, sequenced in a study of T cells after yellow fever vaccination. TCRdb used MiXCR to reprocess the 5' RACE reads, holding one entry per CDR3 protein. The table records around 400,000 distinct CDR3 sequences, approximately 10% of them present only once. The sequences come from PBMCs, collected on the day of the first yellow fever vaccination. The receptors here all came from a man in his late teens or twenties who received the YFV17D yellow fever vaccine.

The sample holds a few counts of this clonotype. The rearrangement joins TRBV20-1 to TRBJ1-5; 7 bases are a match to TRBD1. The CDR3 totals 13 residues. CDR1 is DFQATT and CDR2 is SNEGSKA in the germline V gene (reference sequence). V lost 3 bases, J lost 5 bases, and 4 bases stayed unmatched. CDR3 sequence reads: CSASDREDQPQHF. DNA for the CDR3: TGCAGTGCTAGCGACAGGGAGGATCAGCCCCAGCATTTT.

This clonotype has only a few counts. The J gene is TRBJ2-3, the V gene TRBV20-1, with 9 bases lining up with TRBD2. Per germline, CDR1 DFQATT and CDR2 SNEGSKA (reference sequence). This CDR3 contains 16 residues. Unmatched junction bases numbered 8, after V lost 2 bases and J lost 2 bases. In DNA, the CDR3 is TGCAGTGCTAGAAAGGGACTAGCCGCAAACACAGATACGCAGTATTTT. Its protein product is CSARKGLAANTDTQYF.

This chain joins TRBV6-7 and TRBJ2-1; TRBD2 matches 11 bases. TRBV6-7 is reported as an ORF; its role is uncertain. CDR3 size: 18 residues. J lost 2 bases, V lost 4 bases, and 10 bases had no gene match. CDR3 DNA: TGTGCCAGCAGTTCGGGTAGCGGGGGGGCGTCAACCTACAATGAGCAGTTCTTC. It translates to CASSSGSGGASTYNEQFF.

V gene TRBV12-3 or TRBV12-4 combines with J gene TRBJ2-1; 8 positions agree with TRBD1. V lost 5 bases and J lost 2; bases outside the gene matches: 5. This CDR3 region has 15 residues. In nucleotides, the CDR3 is TGTGCCAGCAGTAACCGACAGGGGACCTACAATGAGCAGTTCTTC. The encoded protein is CASSNRQGTYNEQFF.